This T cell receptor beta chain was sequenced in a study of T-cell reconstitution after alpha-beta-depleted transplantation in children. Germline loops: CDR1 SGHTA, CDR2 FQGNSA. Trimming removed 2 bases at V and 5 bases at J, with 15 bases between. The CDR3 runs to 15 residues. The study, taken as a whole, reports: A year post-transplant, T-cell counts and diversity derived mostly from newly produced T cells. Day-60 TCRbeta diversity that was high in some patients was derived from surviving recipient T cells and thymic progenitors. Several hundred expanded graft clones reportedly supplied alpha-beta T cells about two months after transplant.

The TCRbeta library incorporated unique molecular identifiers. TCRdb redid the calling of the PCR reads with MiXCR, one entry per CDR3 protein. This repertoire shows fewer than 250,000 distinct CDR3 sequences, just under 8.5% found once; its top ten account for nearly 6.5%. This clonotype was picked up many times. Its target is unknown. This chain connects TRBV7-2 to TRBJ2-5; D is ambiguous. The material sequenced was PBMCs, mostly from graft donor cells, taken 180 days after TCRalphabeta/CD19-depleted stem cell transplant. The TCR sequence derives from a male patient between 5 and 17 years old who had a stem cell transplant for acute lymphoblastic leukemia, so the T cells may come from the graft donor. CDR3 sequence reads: CASSLLLGVYETQYF. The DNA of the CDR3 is TGTGCCAGCAGCTTATTGCTAGGTGTCTACGAGACCCAGTACTTC.